This T cell receptor (beta chain) was profiled in a study of T-cell memory formation after mild COVID-19. Study-wide background: Most TCR clusters belonged to a single donor. Study observations and caveats: Certain responding clones were present in pre-infection memory, suggesting participation of cross-reactive memory.

There are a few counts of this clonotype. Antigen specificity is unknown. The V gene end was trimmed by 5 bases and the J gene end by 0 bases; junction bases not matched to a gene: 5. The germline V gene encodes CDR1 LNHDA and CDR2 SQIVND (reference sequence). The CDR3 sequence is 15 residues long. TCR alpha and TCR beta cDNA libraries with sample barcodes and UMIs came from 5'RACE using constant-segment primers. MiXCR, applied by TCRdb to the 5' RACE reads, yields one record per CDR3 protein. The sample lists 95,000 to 120,000 distinct CDR3 sequences, 22% occurring once. This TCR was recovered from a man aged 18 to 29 who had mild COVID-19 (a few samples of this study predate the infection). Cell type and time point are not known. The rearrangement joins TRBV19 to TRBJ2-7, with 9 bases identical to TRBD2. Sequences were obtained from PBMCs or a T cell subset sorted from them (not recorded which). The CDR3 loop is CASSAPAGGSYEQYF. The DNA of the CDR3 is TGTGCCAGTAGTGCGCCAGCGGGGGGCTCCTACGAGCAGTACTTC.